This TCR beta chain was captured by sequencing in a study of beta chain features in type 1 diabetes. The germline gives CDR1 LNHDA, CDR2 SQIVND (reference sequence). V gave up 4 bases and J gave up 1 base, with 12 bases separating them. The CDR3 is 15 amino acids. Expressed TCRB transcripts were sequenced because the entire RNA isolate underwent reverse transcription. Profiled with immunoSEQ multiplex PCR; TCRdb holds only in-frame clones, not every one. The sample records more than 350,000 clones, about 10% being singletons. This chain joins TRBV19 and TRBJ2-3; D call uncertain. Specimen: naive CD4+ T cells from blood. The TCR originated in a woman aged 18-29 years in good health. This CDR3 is CASSKTPRGTDTQYF. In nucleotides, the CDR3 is TGTGCCAGTAGTAAGACCCCAAGGGGCACAGATACGCAGTATTTT. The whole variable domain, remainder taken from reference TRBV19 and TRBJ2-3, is DGGITQSPKYLFRKEGQNVTLSCEQNLNHDAMYWYRQDPGQGLRLIYYSQIVNDFQKGDIAEGYSVSREKKESFPLTVTSAQKNPTAFYLCASSKTPRGTDTQYFGPGTRLTVL.